The next 13 T cell receptor beta chains were all read from a single sample in a study of shared clonotypes between healthy human individuals. The data were produced by immunoSEQ multiplex PCR, yet TCRdb's version contains in-frame clones alone and is incomplete. The sample yields about 1 million clones, 75% seen once. Sequencing was carried out using memory CD4+ T cells sorted from blood. Specified subset: CD45RA-negative fraction. The source of these receptors is a man younger than 30 in good health.

This clone has ten or more counts. The chain uses TRBV5-4 and TRBJ1-1, with unresolved D. CDR1 SGHNT and CDR2 YYREEE come from the germline V gene (reference sequence). Trimming stripped 0 bases from V and 4 bases from J, with 10 bases between. The CDR3 consists of 14 residues. The CDR3 loop reads CASSLGHAITEAFF. CDR3 nucleotide sequence: TGTGCCAGCAGCTTGGGACACGCAATCACTGAAGCTTTCTTT.

The chain links TRBV5-1 to TRBJ1-4, with D uncertain. The CDR3 is 14 residues long. CDR1 and CDR2 from the germline V gene are SGHRS and YFSETQ. Trimming removed 3 bases from V and 6 bases from J, with 12 bases in between. The CDR3 protein is CASSSTSGYEKLFF. The CDR3 DNA reads TGCGCCAGCAGCTCAACGTCGGGGTATGAAAAACTGTTTTTT.

The chain recombines TRBV7-2 with TRBJ1-5; D perhaps matches TRBD1 (6 bases). Germline V lookup: CDR1 SGHTA, CDR2 FQGNSA. V lost 4 bases and J lost 4, with 17 bases in between. This CDR3 is built from 16 residues. Here the CDR3 reads CASSSIGTTGNQPQHF. DNA for the CDR3: TGTGCCAGCAGCTCAATAGGAACCACAGGGAATCAGCCCCAGCATTTT. Using reference TRBV7-2 and TRBJ1-5 for the parts outside the CDR3, the full variable domain is GAGVSQSPSNKVTEKGKDVELRCDPISGHTALYWYRQSLGQGLEFLIYFQGNSAPDKSGLPSDRFSAERTGGSVSTLTIQRTQQEDSAVYLCASSSIGTTGNQPQHFGDGTRLSIL.

The gene calls are TRBV10-3 and TRBJ1-2, with 8 nucleotides matching TRBD1. The CDR3 covers 15 residues. The J segment lost 8 bases and the V segment lost 3 bases, leaving 11 bases of the junction unmatched. CDR1 and CDR2 (germline): ENHRY, SYGVKD. The CDR3 spells CAISDGTGLGRGYTF. CDR3 nucleotides: TGTGCCATCAGTGATGGGACAGGCTTGGGTAGGGGCTACACCTTC.

The CDR3 DNA is TGTGCCAGCAGTGATCCGGGACAGGGGGCAAGCTATGGCTACACCTTC. Its protein is CASSDPGQGASYGYTF. The rearrangement joins TRBV6-1 to TRBJ1-2, with 12 bases fitting TRBD1. The CDR3 is 16 residues long. CDR1 and CDR2 from the germline V gene are MNHNS and SASEGT. The trim removed 3 bases at V and 4 bases at J, leaving 6 bases unmatched.

This chain links TRBV10-3 with TRBJ2-7; TRBD2 agrees at 10 bases. Germline V CDR1 and CDR2: ENHRY, SYGVKD. With 7 bases clipped from V and 1 base from J, the junction kept 1 base outside the gene matches. This CDR3 has 13 amino acids. CDR3 sequence reads: CAITSGRSYEQYF. The CDR3 DNA reads as TGTGCCATCACTAGCGGGAGATCCTACGAGCAGTACTTC.

V and J are TRBV7-6 and TRBJ2-5; a possible D gene is TRBD2 (6 bases). This CDR3 is built from 12 residues. CDR1 SGHVS and CDR2 FNYEAQ come from the germline V gene. V gave up 8 bases and J gave up 5 bases, with 12 bases separating them. In DNA, the CDR3 is TGTGCCAGCGGCGGTGGGGGGGAGACCCAGTACTTC. Protein: CASGGGGETQYF.

CDR3 region: CAWGGDLSHYNSPLHF. The CDR3 bases are TGTGCCTGGGGGGGGGACTTGTCCCACTATAATTCACCCCTCCACTTT. The chain couples TRBV30 to TRBJ1-6, with TRBD1 as a possible D gene (5 bases). Germline CDR1 and CDR2: GTSNPN and SVGIG (reference sequence). V lost 5 bases and J 3 bases, leaving 17 bases between the germline ends. The CDR3 has 16 residues.

The chain combines TRBV30 with TRBJ1-3, with D perhaps matching TRBD1 (5 bases). CDR3 length: 14 residues. From germline, CDR1 is GTSNPN and CDR2 SVGIG (reference sequence). Trimming shortened V by 1 base and J by 4 bases, and 11 bases separated the two germline ends. CDR3 nucleotides: TGTGCCTGGAGTGGGGGGGTTAGAGGAAACACCATATATTTT. It yields the protein CAWSGGVRGNTIYF.

This clone has a count of ten or more. The chain recombines TRBV9 with TRBJ2-4, with 7 nucleotides matching TRBD1. This CDR3 contains 13 residues. V lost 0 bases and J lost 8; bases outside the gene matches: 2. CDR1 SGDLS and CDR2 YYNGEE come from the germline V gene. CDR3 nucleotide sequence: TGTGCCAGCAGCGTAGGGCAGGGGGACATTCAGTACTTC. It translates to CASSVGQGDIQYF.

The table lists this clone with a count of one. This sequence joins TRBV19 and TRBJ2-2, with D perhaps TRBD1 or TRBD2 (6 bases each). Germline V lookup: CDR1 LNHDA, CDR2 SQIVND (reference sequence). The CDR3 runs 15 residues. The V end lost 6 bases, the J end lost 5 bases, and 16 bases lay between the germline ends. The CDR3: CASSPGGPSTGELFF. CDR3 sequence (DNA): TGTGCCAGTAGCCCTGGGGGGCCCTCAACCGGGGAGCTGTTTTTT.

This chain links TRBV27 with TRBJ2-1; 7 bases fit TRBD2. Trimming took 3 bases from V and 9 from J; bases not matched to a gene: 11. There are 15 residues in the CDR3. CDR1 and CDR2 (germline): MNHEY, SMNVEV (reference sequence). The CDR3 sequence is CASSFSSGNQGEQFF. DNA for the CDR3: TGTGCCAGCAGTTTTTCCAGCGGGAATCAGGGTGAGCAGTTCTTC.

The chain couples TRBV18 to TRBJ2-7; 8 bases match TRBD1. From germline, CDR1 is KGHSH and CDR2 LQKENI. The CDR3 consists of 13 residues. J was trimmed by 3 bases and V by 3 bases; bases with no gene match: 1. CDR3 residues: CASSPGQVYEQYF. For the CDR3, the DNA is TGTGCCAGCTCACCGGGACAGGTCTACGAGCAGTACTTC.